This TCR beta chain came from a study of blood T cell repertoires in COVID-19. Study-level background: The samples span acute and convalescent COVID-19 from the United States, Italy and Spain. Sources were T cells, B-cell-depleted T cells, or PBMCs; the material itself was cDNA or gDNA.

Original processing notes: Researchers report that nucleated cell counts were estimated from reference gene primer amplification. The data were produced by immunoSEQ multiplex PCR, yet TCRdb's version contains in-frame clones alone and is incomplete. The DNA gave D and trimming, while V, J and clone size come from that table. The sample holds tens of thousands of clones, roughly 82% seen once. This CDR3 is built from 17 residues. Trimming took 0 bases from V and 6 from J; bases not matched to a gene: 10. Germline V gene lookup returns CDR1 MGHRA and CDR2 YSYEKL. The chain combines TRBV4-1 with TRBJ2-7; 11 bases agree with TRBD1. The sequence came from a man aged 45 to 65 with active or convalescent COVID-19. The sample was peripheral blood. As DNA, the CDR3 is TGCGCCAGCAGCCAAGACCGGTCAGGGACAGGGGGTCCCGAGCAGTACTTC. Its protein product is CASSQDRSGTGGPEQYF.